The clone carrying this TCR beta chain turned up a few times. The antigen is not known. Germline lookup yields CDR1 SEHNR and CDR2 FQNEAQ (reference sequence). The CDR3 covers 14 residues. The V end was cut by 5 bases, the J end by 5 bases, with 16 bases between. This specimen belongs to a study of blood T cells in healthy people across ages. The use of a sample-barcoded 5' primer and a J-beta primer mix characterized a second PCR of roughly 7 to 11 cycles. Each CDR3 protein gets one entry after TCRdb re-called the 5' RACE reads with MiXCR. The repertoire holds around 1,600,000 distinct CDR3 sequences, with less than 45% as singletons. Study results and limitations: Both naive CD4+ cell counts and diversity were greater in long-lived donors than in aged donors.

The chain joins TRBV7-9 to TRBJ2-7, with a weak D call TRBD2 (6 bases). The sequencing sample was made of blood. This TCR was sampled from a woman aged 18-29 years in good health. CDR3 coding DNA: TGTGCCAGCAGCCCCCCTTGGGGGGATCACGAGCAGTACTTC. Translated: CASSPPWGDHEQYF.